This T cell receptor (beta chain) came from a study of blood T cell repertoires in COVID-19. Study summary: Some COVID-19 samples were acute and others convalescent; all came from the United States, Italy and Spain.

In the original analysis: How many nucleated cells were present was estimated from reference gene primer amplification. Sequenced by immunoSEQ multiplex PCR; TCRdb stores in-frame clones only, minus some. Clonal size and the V and J genes are those of that table, whereas D and trimming came from the DNA. The sample yields 180,000 or so clones, around 86% seen once. Clinical history as reported by participants underpinned cohort assignment. The J segment lost 5 bases and the V segment lost 5 bases, leaving 7 bases of the junction unmatched. Germline lookup yields CDR1 MNHEY and CDR2 SVGAGI. The CDR3 runs 15 residues.

The sequencing input was PBMCs or T cells enriched from blood (not recorded which). This clonotype was obtained from a middle-aged man with acute COVID-19. The chain couples TRBV6-5 to TRBJ2-7, with 12 nucleotides matching TRBD1. Here the CDR3 DNA reads TGTGCCAGCAGTATACCGGGACAGGGGGCCCACGAGCAGTACTTC. This sequence encodes CASSIPGQGAHEQYF.